The 22 T cell receptor beta chains below were found in one sample sequenced in a study of cytomegalovirus exposure and HLA in healthy donors. With 60 Vbeta and 13 Jbeta primers, the PCR was carried out. Sequenced by immunoSEQ multiplex PCR; TCRdb stores in-frame clones only, minus some. The repertoire includes roughly 150,000 clones, roughly 76% of them detected once, and 1.2% sits in the top ten. The sequencing input was PBMCs. The source is a female donor in good health and CMV-seronegative.

J is TRBJ2-1 and V is TRBV15; 10 bases are shared with TRBD2. The CDR3 sequence is 13 residues long. V lost 10 bases to trimming and J lost 7 bases; unmatched junction nucleotides: 7. Germline-derived CDR1 and CDR2 are LNHNV and YYDKDF (reference sequence). In nucleotides, the CDR3 is TGTGCCATCGCTAGCGGGAGCATGAATGAGCAGTTCTTC. It translates to CAIASGSMNEQFF. The entire variable domain, with the rest obtained from reference TRBV15 and TRBJ2-1, is as follows: DAMVIQNPRYQVTQFGKPVTLSCSQTLNHNVMYWYQQKSSQAPKLLFHYYDKDFNNEADTPDNFQSRRPNTSFCFLDIRSPGLGDTAMYLCAIASGSMNEQFFGPGTRLTVL.

The rearrangement joins TRBV6-6 to TRBJ2-3; TRBD2 aligns across 8 bases. CDR3 size: 12 residues. Per germline, CDR1 MNHNY and CDR2 SVGAGI (reference sequence). Germline trimming cut 11 bases from V and 4 bases from J; bases unmatched to any gene: 5. Here the CDR3 reads CASGGESDTQYF. The CDR3 DNA is TGTGCCTCGGGAGGGGAATCAGATACGCAGTATTTT.

The rearrangement links TRBV15 to TRBJ1-5, with D unresolved. The CDR3 is 12 residues long. Germline V CDR1 and CDR2: LNHNV, YYDKDF (reference sequence). The germline V and J ends were trimmed by 8 bases and 6 bases, with 11 bases remaining between them. The CDR3 loop is CATGERSQPQHF. The CDR3 DNA sequence: TGTGCCACCGGGGAGAGAAGTCAGCCCCAGCATTTT. The full variable domain, with the rest looked up from reference TRBV15 and TRBJ1-5, is DAMVIQNPRYQVTQFGKPVTLSCSQTLNHNVMYWYQQKSSQAPKLLFHYYDKDFNNEADTPDNFQSRRPNTSFCFLDIRSPGLGDTAMYLCATGERSQPQHFGDGTRLSIL.

The chain joins TRBV27 to TRBJ1-1; 8 bases map to TRBD1. From germline, CDR1 is MNHEY and CDR2 SMNVEV (reference sequence). The CDR3 covers 15 residues. J was trimmed by 1 base and V by 2 bases; bases with no gene match: 3. CDR3 sequence: CASSLVTGGNTEAFF. The CDR3 DNA sequence: TGTGCCAGCAGTTTAGTAACAGGGGGGAACACTGAAGCTTTCTTT.

The chain employs TRBV19 and TRBJ1-5; D may be TRBD1 (5 bases). CDR1 and CDR2 (germline): LNHDA, SQIVND (reference sequence). The V gene lost 5 bases and the J gene lost 0 bases, with 14 bases spanning the gap. This CDR3 is 16 amino acids long. The CDR3 loop is CASSGQGGISNQPQHF. CDR3 nucleotides: TGTGCCAGTAGTGGGCAGGGAGGGATTAGCAATCAGCCCCAGCATTTT.

The J gene is TRBJ2-7, the V gene TRBV5-6; the D gene is possibly TRBD2 (6 bases). Trimming took off 4 bases at V and 0 bases at J, with 14 bases between the two ends. CDR3 length equals 15 residues. Germline CDR1 and CDR2: SGHDT and YYEEEE. The DNA for the CDR3 is TGTGCCAGCAGCGACGGGGGACTGCGCTCCTACGAGCAGTACTTC. Amino acid sequence: CASSDGGLRSYEQYF.

The chain has TRBV27 and TRBJ2-5, with D uncertain. V lost 5 bases and J lost 3, with 16 bases in between. Germline V gene data show CDR1 as MNHEY and CDR2 as SMNVEV (reference sequence). The CDR3 has 15 amino acids. CDR3 coding DNA: TGTGCCAGCAGTAGTACAGACGCACCGAAAGAGACCCAGTACTTC. As protein: CASSSTDAPKETQYF.

The chain has TRBV2 and TRBJ2-1, with 12 positions matching TRBD2. The CDR3 sequence is 16 residues long. The trim removed 5 bases at V and 5 bases at J, leaving 7 bases unmatched. CDR1 and CDR2 (germline): SNHLY, FYNNEI. The CDR3 spells CASSLFGLAGNNEQFF. CDR3 nucleotides: TGTGCCAGCAGTCTATTTGGACTAGCGGGAAACAATGAGCAGTTCTTC.

The chain has TRBV4-2 and TRBJ1-2, with a weak D call TRBD1 (5 bases). CDR1 is LGHNA and CDR2 is YNFKEQ in the germline V gene. CDR3 length: 18 amino acids. Trimming removed 0 bases from V and 2 bases from J, with 19 bases in between. The CDR3 spells CASSQDYGGRYSNYGYTF. The CDR3 bases are TGTGCCAGCAGCCAAGATTACGGGGGACGTTATTCAAACTATGGCTACACCTTC.

J is TRBJ1-1 and V is TRBV10-1, with D maybe TRBD1 (6 bases). Per germline, CDR1 WNHNN and CDR2 SYGVQD (reference sequence). V dropped 4 bases and J dropped 0 bases, with 9 bases sitting between them. The CDR3 is 14 residues long. The chain's CDR3 is CASSVAGVNTEAFF. In DNA, the CDR3 is TGCGCCAGCAGTGTGGCAGGGGTGAACACTGAAGCTTTCTTT.

The chain is built from TRBV28 and TRBJ2-3, with 7 positions matching TRBD1. Germline CDR1 MDHEN, CDR2 SYDVKM. This CDR3 contains 15 residues. V was pared by 2 bases and J by 0 bases, with 2 bases of the junction left unmatched. In nucleotides, the CDR3 is TGTGCCAGCAGTTTAGGGACAGCGAGCACAGATACGCAGTATTTT. This gives the protein CASSLGTASTDTQYF.

The chain couples TRBV28 to TRBJ1-2; 7 nucleotides line up with TRBD1. After removal of 6 bases from V and 4 bases from J, the junction contained 8 bases not matched to a gene. The CDR3 is 14 amino acids. Germline V lookup: CDR1 MDHEN, CDR2 SYDVKM. The DNA of the CDR3 is TGTGCCAGCAGACCTACAGGGGAACCCTATGGCTACACCTTC. This gives the protein CASRPTGEPYGYTF.

A few counts support this clone. The gene calls are TRBV2 and TRBJ2-3, with D tentatively TRBD2 (5 bases). The ends were cut back, 2 bases at V and 5 bases at J, with 8 bases in the middle. Germline V gene data show CDR1 as SNHLY and CDR2 as FYNNEI. This CDR3 spans 13 amino acids. The CDR3 DNA is TGTGCCAGCAGTGAACTAGCCGGAGATACGCAGTATTTT. Amino acid sequence: CASSELAGDTQYF. The full variable domain, its missing parts supplied by reference TRBV2 and TRBJ2-3, is EPEVTQTPSHQVTQMGQEVILRCVPISNHLYFYWYRQILGQKVEFLVSFYNNEISEKSEIFDDQFSVERPDGSNFTLKIRSTKLEDSAMYFCASSELAGDTQYFGPGTRLTVL.

This CDR3 is CASSRGNTDTQYF. Written as DNA, the CDR3 is TGTGCCAGCAGCCGCGGGAACACAGATACGCAGTATTTT. This chain links TRBV4-2 with TRBJ2-3, with D possibly matching TRBD2 (6 bases). V lost 4 bases to trimming and J lost 2 bases, with 7 bases between them. This CDR3 is built from 13 residues. Germline V gene sequence: CDR1 LGHNA, CDR2 YNFKEQ.

V usage is TRBV19 and J usage is TRBJ2-5; 7 bases are shared with TRBD1. CDR3 size: 14 residues. The trim removed 1 base at V and 5 bases at J, leaving 4 bases unmatched. Germline values: CDR1 LNHDA, CDR2 SQIVND (reference sequence). CDR3 protein: CASSIAGGRETQYF. Written as DNA, the CDR3 is TGTGCCAGTAGTATAGCAGGGGGACGGGAGACCCAGTACTTC. The whole variable domain, remainder taken from reference TRBV19 and TRBJ2-5, is DGGITQSPKYLFRKEGQNVTLSCEQNLNHDAMYWYRQDPGQGLRLIYYSQIVNDFQKGDIAEGYSVSREKKESFPLTVTSAQKNPTAFYLCASSIAGGRETQYFGPGTRLLVL.

This chain links TRBV2 with TRBJ1-5, with D hard to call. There are 13 residues in the CDR3. From germline, CDR1 is SNHLY and CDR2 FYNNEI. Trimming stripped 8 bases from V and 6 bases from J, with 14 bases between. The CDR3 spells CASREREGQPQHF. CDR3 bases: TGTGCCAGCCGGGAGAGGGAGGGTCAGCCCCAGCATTTT. Full variable domain (rest looked up from reference TRBV2 and TRBJ1-5): EPEVTQTPSHQVTQMGQEVILRCVPISNHLYFYWYRQILGQKVEFLVSFYNNEISEKSEIFDDQFSVERPDGSNFTLKIRSTKLEDSAMYFCASREREGQPQHFGDGTRLSIL.

This chain links TRBV4-2 with TRBJ2-1; 12 bases are shared with TRBD2. Germline CDR1 LGHNA, CDR2 YNFKEQ. Trimming removed 1 base from V and 8 bases from J; junction bases left unmatched: 6. The CDR3 contains 16 residues. The CDR3 is CASSQGTSGKVHEQFF. The CDR3 DNA is TGTGCCAGCAGCCAAGGGACTAGCGGGAAGGTACATGAGCAGTTCTTC.

The CDR3 loop is CASSRIGQSNQPQHF. CDR3 nucleotide sequence: TGTGCCAGCAGTCGAATAGGACAGAGCAATCAGCCCCAGCATTTT. This chain uses TRBV27 with TRBJ1-5; D perhaps matches TRBD1 (6 bases). V was trimmed by 5 bases and J by 1 base, leaving 12 bases between them. The germline V gene has CDR1 MNHEY and CDR2 SMNVEV (reference sequence). The CDR3 contains 15 residues.

This sequence joins TRBV19 and TRBJ1-5; TRBD1 matches at 9 bases. The junction had 16 bases not matched to a gene; V was cut back by 3 bases and J by 1 base. The germline gives CDR1 LNHDA, CDR2 SQIVND (reference sequence). CDR3 length equals 20 residues. The CDR3 bases are TGTGCCAGTAGTATGGCCCCCACTTTACAGGGACAGGGAAGCAATCAGCCCCAGCATTTT. Translation: CASSMAPTLQGQGSNQPQHF.

For the CDR3, the DNA is TGTGCCAGCGGCCAGGGACAGCAAGAGACCCAGTACTTC. Its protein is CASGQGQQETQYF. The chain links TRBV27 to TRBJ2-5, with TRBD1 matching 7 bases. The CDR3 is 13 amino acids. Per germline, CDR1 MNHEY and CDR2 SMNVEV (reference sequence). V shed 8 bases and J 2 bases; nucleotides not matched to a gene: 5.

V gene TRBV30 combines with J gene TRBJ1-5; maybe TRBD1 (6 bases). This CDR3 comprises 13 residues. Germline V CDR1 and CDR2: GTSNPN, SVGIG (reference sequence). The V end lost 5 bases, the J end lost 1 base, and 9 bases lay between the germline ends. CDR3 coding DNA: TGTGCCTGGGGGGGACAAAGCAATCAGCCCCAGCATTTT. Protein: CAWGGQSNQPQHF.

About this clone: A read error may produce the germline difference seen at one junction end. The rearrangement links TRBV10-1 to TRBJ2-7, with 7 bases fitting TRBD2. The CDR3 has 15 amino acids. Germline assignment: CDR1 WNHNN and CDR2 SYGVQD (reference sequence). CDR3 sequence reads: CASSEGGLGDYGQYF. The CDR3 region has the DNA TGCGCCAGCAGTGAGGGTGGACTAGGGGACTACGGGCAGTACTTC.